The present T cell receptor beta chain was sequenced within a study of shared clonotypes between healthy human individuals. General study results and limits: Between several donors, naive CD4 clonotypes were shared at a level of around 5.2%. Sampling covered blood only; tissue repertoires likely differ.

Some clones are missing from TCRdb's copy, which holds only in-frame ones; the method was immunoSEQ multiplex PCR. There are roughly 2,300,000 clones in the sample; about 90% occur only once, and around 0.35% lies in the top ten. Remarks on this clone: Its specificity is unknown.

The CDR3 length is 15 residues. Germline loops: CDR1 LNHDA, CDR2 SQIVND (reference sequence). Deletions cut 4 bases from V and 0 bases from J, with 12 bases between. The gene calls are TRBV19 and TRBJ2-5; D may be TRBD1 (5 bases). This clonotype originated in a man aged 18 to 30 in good health. Some clones in this sample may be carry-over from other donors' samples. Sequencing was done on a sample of naive CD4+ T cells from PBMCs. Subset reported: CD45RA+ positively selected. CDR3 in amino acids: CASSSSGADQETQYF. In DNA, the CDR3 is TGTGCCAGTAGTAGCTCTGGGGCCGACCAAGAGACCCAGTACTTC.